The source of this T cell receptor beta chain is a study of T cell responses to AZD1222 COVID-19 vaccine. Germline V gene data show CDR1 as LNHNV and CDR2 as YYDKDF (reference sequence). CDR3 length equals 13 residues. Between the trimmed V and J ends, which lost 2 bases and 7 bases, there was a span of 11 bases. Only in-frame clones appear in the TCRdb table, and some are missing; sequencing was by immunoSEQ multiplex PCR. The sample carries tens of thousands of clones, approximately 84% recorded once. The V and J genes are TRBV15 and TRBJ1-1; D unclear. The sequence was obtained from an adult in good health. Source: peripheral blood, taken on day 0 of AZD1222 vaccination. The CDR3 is CATSRSLLGEAFF. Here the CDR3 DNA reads TGTGCCACCAGCAGAAGCCTTTTGGGTGAAGCTTTCTTT.